One TCR beta chain is described in this entry. What it recognizes is unknown. The data belong to a study of cytomegalovirus exposure and HLA in healthy donors. Study context: According to later analysis, the same platform produced the 120 validation and approximately 700 first-cohort repertoires.

Study outcomes and limitations: Within the 100 to 150 validation repertoires, first-cohort TCR clusters tended to co-occur, according to a later analysis. Specificity of a few CMV-associated chains for CMV antigens was verified in vitro. Cytomegalovirus association was assigned to more than 150 TCR beta chains.

Sequenced by immunoSEQ multiplex PCR; TCRdb stores in-frame clones only, minus some. The sample includes tens of thousands of clones, 70% to 90% of them seen just once. The origin of this receptor is a man aged 30-40 years in good health and CMV-seronegative. Material for sequencing was PBMCs.

CDR3 sequence (DNA): TGCAGCGTCCCGGGAGGGGGTGGAAGCACAGATACGCAGTATTTT. Translation: CSVPGGGGSTDTQYF. This chain links TRBV29-1 with TRBJ2-3, with 8 bases fitting TRBD2. CDR1 and CDR2 (germline): SQVTM, ANQGSEA. J was trimmed by 0 bases and V by 6 bases; bases with no gene match: 8. The length of the CDR3 is 15 residues.